The rows below give T cell receptor beta chains drawn from one sample of a study of cytotoxic CD8 clonotypes in ibrutinib-treated CLL. The data were produced by immunoSEQ multiplex PCR, yet TCRdb's version contains in-frame clones alone and is incomplete. The sample has 130,000 or so clones, 84% seen once. Here the sequenced sample was PBMCs, taken after 24 months of ibrutinib treatment. The receptors were sampled from a human donor with chronic lymphocytic leukemia. Each CDR3 is given with its conserved first and last residue. A D gene is named only where the DNA matches it firmly. A row's size may be missing; if present it is once, few, many or a size class.

CDR3nt	CDR3aa	j_gene	abundance	v_gene	d_gene
TGTGCCAGCAGTTACGTATACAGGAGAGGCCAGCCCCAGCATTTT	CASSYVYRRGQPQHF	TRBJ1-5	.	TRBV6-5	.
TGTGCCAGCAGAGCACAGGGGGCGGTCAACACTGAAGCTTTCTTT	CASRAQGAVNTEAFF	TRBJ1-1	.	TRBV6-5	TRBD1
TGTGCCTGGACCGTACAGGGGAGAAGTGAAAAACTGTTTTTT	CAWTVQGRSEKLFF	TRBJ1-4	.	TRBV30	TRBD1
TGTGCCAGTATGACGGACAGGGGCCTCGCCTTC	CASMTDRGLAF	TRBJ1-2	few	TRBV19	TRBD1
TGTGCCAGCTCACCCAGCCTCCAAGAGACCCAGTACTTC	CASSPSLQETQYF	TRBJ2-5	.	TRBV18	.
TGTGCCTGGAGTGTATTGCTAGCGGGGTACCAAGAGACCCAGTACTTC	CAWSVLLAGYQETQYF	TRBJ2-5	.	TRBV30	TRBD2
TGTGCCAGCAGCTTTCGACAGGGGGACCCCTATGGCTACACCTTC	CASSFRQGDPYGYTF	TRBJ1-2	.	TRBV7-2	TRBD1
TGTGCCAGCAGCACCCAGGACAGGGCGGACACTGAAGCTTTCTTT	CASSTQDRADTEAFF	TRBJ1-1	once	TRBV9	TRBD1
TGTGCCAGCAGCGCAAACAGGGGGGGGAACACTGAAGCTTTCTTT	CASSANRGGNTEAFF	TRBJ1-1	.	TRBV7-2	TRBD1
TGTGCCAGCAGTGCGGGACTAGCGGGAAGGTCCTACAATGAGCAGTTCTTC	CASSAGLAGRSYNEQFF	TRBJ2-1	.	TRBV25-1	TRBD2